This T cell receptor beta chain originates from a study of T-cell memory formation after mild COVID-19. Findings and caveats of the study: Prior to infection, memory already included some responding clones, suggesting cross-reactive memory joined. Still unconfirmed is whether the second-wave clones peaking on day 37 recognized SARS-CoV-2. Mainly in CM and EM were contracting CD4+ clones; CD8+ were in EMRA.

The CDR3 consists of 16 residues. The V gene end was trimmed by 3 bases and the J gene end by 4 bases; junction bases not matched to a gene: 9. TCRalpha and TCRbeta libraries used 5'RACE with constant-segment primers and UMIs. TCRdb re-derived calls from the 5' RACE reads in MiXCR, one entry per CDR3 protein. Among over 350,000 distinct CDR3 sequences listed, 16% were seen once. This clonotype was counted many times. As yet, its antigen is unknown. The sample consisted of PBMCs or a T cell subset sorted from them (not recorded which). The TCR was taken from a man between 18 and 29 years old who had mild COVID-19 (a few samples of this study predate the infection). Cell type and time point are not known. V usage is TRBV23-1 and J usage is TRBJ2-1, with TRBD1 matching over 7 bases. TRBV23-1 is an ORF; its function is uncertain. The CDR3 nucleotides read TGCGCCAGCAGTCACTCTGACAGGGAACTGTACAATGAGCAGTTCTTC. This encodes CASSHSDRELYNEQFF.